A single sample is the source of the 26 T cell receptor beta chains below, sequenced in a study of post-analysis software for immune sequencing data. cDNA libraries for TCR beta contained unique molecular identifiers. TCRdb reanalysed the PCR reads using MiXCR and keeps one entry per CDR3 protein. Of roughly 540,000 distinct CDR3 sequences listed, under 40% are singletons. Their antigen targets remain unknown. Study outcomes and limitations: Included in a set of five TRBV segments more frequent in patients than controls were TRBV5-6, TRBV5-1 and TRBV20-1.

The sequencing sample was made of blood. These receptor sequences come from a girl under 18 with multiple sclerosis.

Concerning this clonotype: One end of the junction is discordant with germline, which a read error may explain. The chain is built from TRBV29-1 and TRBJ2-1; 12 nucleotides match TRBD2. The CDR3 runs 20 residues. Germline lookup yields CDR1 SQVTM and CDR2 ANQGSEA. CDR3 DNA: TGCAGCGTTGAACGGAACGGACTAGCGGGGACGGGGTGGTCCTGCAATGAGCAGTTCTTC. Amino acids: CSVERNGLAGTGWSCNEQFF.

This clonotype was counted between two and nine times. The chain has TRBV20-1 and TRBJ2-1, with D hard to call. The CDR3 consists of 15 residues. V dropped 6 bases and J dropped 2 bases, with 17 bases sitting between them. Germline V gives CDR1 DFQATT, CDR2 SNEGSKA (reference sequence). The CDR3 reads CSARPVALTYNEQFF. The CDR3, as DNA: TGCAGTGCCCGTCCTGTAGCCTTAACCTACAATGAGCAGTTCTTC.

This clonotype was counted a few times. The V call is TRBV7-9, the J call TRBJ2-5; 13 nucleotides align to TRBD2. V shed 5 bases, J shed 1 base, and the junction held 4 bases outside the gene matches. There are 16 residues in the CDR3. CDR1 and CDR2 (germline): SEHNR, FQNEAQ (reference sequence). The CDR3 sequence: CASSITSGGVQETQYF. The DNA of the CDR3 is TGTGCCAGCAGCATTACTAGCGGGGGGGTCCAAGAGACCCAGTACTTC.

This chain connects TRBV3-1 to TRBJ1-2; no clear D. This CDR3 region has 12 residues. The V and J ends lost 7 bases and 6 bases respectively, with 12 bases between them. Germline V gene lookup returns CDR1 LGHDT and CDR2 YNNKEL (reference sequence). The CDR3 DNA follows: TGTGCCAGCAAAGGCAACCTTGATGGCTACACCTTC. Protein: CASKGNLDGYTF.

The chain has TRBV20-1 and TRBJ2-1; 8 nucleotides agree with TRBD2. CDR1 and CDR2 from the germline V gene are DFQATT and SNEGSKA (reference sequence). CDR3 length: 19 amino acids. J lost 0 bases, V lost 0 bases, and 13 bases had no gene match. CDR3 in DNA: TGCAGTGCTAGAGATGAGGTCTCTGAGCGGGGGAGCTCCTACAATGAGCAGTTCTTC. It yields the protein CSARDEVSERGSSYNEQFF.

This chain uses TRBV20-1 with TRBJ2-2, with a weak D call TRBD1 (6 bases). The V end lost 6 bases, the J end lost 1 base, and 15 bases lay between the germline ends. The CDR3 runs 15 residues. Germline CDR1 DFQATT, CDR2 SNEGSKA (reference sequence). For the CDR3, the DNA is TGCAGTGCCAGGGGACCAGCGAGGAACACCGGGGAGCTGTTTTTT. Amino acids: CSARGPARNTGELFF.

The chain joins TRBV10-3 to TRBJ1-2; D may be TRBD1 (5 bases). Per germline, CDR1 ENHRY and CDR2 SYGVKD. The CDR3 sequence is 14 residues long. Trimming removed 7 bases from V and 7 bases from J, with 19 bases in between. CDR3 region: CAITETSGLLGYTF. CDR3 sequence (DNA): TGTGCCATCACCGAAACATCAGGGTTGCTTGGCTACACCTTC.

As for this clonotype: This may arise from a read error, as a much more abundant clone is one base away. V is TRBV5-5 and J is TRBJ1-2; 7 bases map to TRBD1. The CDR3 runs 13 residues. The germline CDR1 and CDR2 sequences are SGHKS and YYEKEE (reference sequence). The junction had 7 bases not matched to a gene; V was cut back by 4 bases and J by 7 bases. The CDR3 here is CASSAGTAFGYTF. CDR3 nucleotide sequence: TGTGCCAGCAGCGCCGGGACAGCCTTTGGCTACACCTTC. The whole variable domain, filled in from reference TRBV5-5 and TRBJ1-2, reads DAGVTQSPTHLIKTRGQQVTLRCSPISGHKSVSWYQQVLGQGPQFIFQYYEKEERGRGNFPDRFSARQFPNYSSELNVNALLLGDSALYLCASSAGTAFGYTFGSGTRLTVV.

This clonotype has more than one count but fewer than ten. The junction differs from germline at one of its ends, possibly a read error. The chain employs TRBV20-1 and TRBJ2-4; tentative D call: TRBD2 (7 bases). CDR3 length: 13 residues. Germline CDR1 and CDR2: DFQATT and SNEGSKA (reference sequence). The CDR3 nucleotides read TGCAGTGCCAGAGGGGGGGTCAAAAACATTCAGTACTTC. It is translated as CSARGGVKNIQYF.

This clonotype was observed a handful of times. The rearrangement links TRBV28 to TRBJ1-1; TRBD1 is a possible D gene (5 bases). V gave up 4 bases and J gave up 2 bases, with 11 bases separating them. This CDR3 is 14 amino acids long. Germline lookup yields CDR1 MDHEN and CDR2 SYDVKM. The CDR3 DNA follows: TGTGCCAGCAGTTCCCTTGGGGGTAACACTGAAGCTTTCTTT. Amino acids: CASSSLGGNTEAFF.

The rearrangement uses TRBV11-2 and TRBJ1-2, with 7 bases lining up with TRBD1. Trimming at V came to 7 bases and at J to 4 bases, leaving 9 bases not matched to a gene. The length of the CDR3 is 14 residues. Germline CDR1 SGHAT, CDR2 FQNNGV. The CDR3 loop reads CASIPGTARYGYTF. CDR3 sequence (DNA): TGTGCCAGCATACCCGGGACAGCACGCTATGGCTACACCTTC. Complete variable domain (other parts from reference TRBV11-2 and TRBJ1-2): EAGVAQSPRYKIIEKRQSVAFWCNPISGHATLYWYQQILGQGPKLLIQFQNNGVVDDSQLPKDRFSAERLKGVDSTLKIQPAKLEDSAVYLCASIPGTARYGYTFGSGTRLTVV.

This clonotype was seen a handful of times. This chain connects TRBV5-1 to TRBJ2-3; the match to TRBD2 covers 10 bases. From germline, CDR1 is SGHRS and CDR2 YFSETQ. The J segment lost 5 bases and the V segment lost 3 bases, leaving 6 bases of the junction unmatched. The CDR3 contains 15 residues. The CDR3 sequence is CASSSGLAGVDTQYF. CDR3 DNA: TGCGCCAGCAGCTCGGGCCTAGCGGGGGTAGATACGCAGTATTTT.

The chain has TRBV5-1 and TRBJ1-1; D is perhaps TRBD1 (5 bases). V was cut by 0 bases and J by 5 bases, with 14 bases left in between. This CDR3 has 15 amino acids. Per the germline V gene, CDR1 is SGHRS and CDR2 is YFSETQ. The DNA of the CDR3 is TGCGCCAGCAGCTTGGCGGGACCGGGGGGGACTGAAGCTTTCTTT. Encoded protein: CASSLAGPGGTEAFF.

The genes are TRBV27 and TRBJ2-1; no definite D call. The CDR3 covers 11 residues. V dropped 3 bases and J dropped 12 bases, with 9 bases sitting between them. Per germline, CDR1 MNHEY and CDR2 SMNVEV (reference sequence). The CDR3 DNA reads TGTGCCAGCAGTTTGACGGTGGCGCAGTTCTTC. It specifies CASSLTVAQFF.

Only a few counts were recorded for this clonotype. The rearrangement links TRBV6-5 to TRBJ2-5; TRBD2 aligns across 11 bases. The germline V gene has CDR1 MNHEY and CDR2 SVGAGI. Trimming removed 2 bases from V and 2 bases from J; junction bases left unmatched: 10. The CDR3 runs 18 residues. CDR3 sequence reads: CASSYRLAGPPRQETQYF. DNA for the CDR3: TGTGCCAGCAGTTACCGACTAGCGGGGCCCCCGAGGCAAGAGACCCAGTACTTC.

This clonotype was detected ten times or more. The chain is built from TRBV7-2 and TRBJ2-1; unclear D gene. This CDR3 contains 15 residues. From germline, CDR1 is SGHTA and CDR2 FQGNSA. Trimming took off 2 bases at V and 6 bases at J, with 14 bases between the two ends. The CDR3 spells CASSLRRVVGNEQFF. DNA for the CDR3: TGTGCCAGCAGCTTACGGCGAGTCGTTGGCAATGAGCAGTTCTTC.

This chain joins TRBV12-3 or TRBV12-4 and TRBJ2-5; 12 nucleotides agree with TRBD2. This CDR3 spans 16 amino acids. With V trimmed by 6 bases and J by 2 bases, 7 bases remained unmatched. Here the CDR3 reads CASSTGLAGKQETQYF. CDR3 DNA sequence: TGTGCCAGCAGCACCGGACTAGCGGGGAAACAAGAGACCCAGTACTTC.

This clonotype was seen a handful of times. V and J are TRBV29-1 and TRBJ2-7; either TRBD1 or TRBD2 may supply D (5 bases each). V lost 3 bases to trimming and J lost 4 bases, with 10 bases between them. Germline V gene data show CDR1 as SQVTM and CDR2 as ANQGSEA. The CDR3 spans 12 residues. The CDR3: CSVETGTYEQYF. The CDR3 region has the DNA TGCAGCGTTGAGACCGGGACGTACGAGCAGTACTTC.

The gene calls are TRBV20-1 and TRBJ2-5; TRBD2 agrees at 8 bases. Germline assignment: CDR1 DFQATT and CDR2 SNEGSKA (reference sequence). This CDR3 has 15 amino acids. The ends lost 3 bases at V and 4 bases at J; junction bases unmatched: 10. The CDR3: CSASETGGPAETQYF. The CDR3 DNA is TGCAGTGCTAGTGAGACGGGGGGGCCAGCAGAGACCCAGTACTTC.

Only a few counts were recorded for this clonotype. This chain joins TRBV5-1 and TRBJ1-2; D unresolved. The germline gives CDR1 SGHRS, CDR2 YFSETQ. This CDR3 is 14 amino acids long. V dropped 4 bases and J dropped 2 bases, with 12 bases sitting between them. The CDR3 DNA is TGCGCCAGCAGCACTGTCGGACGGAACTATGGCTACACCTTC. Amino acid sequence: CASSTVGRNYGYTF.

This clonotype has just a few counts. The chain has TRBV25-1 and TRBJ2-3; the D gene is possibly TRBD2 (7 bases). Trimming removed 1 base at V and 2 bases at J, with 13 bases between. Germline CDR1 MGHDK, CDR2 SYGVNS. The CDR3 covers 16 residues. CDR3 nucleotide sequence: TGTGCCAGCAGTGAATGGGCGGGGGCCCCCACAGATACGCAGTATTTT. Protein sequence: CASSEWAGAPTDTQYF.

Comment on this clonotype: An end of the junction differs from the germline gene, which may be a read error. The CDR3 reads CASSPRQGDTEAFF. The DNA for the CDR3 is TGTGCCAGCAGCCCCCGACAGGGGGACACCGAAGCTTTCTTT. V is TRBV5-4 and J is TRBJ1-1; 9 nucleotides line up with TRBD1. This CDR3 spans 14 amino acids. Germline V CDR1 and CDR2: SGHNT, YYREEE (reference sequence).

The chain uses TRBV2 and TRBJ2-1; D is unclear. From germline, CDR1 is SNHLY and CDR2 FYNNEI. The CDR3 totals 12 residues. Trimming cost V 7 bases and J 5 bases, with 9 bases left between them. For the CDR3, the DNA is TGTGCCAGCAAAACAGCTAACAATGAGCAGTTCTTC. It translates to CASKTANNEQFF.

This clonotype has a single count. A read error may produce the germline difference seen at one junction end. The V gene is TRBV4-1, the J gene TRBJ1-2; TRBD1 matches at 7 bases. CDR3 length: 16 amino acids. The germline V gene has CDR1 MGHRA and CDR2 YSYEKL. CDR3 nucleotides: TGCGCCAGCAGCCAAGAAAGACAGGGCCTTAACTATGACTACACCTTC. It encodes CASSQERQGLNYDYTF.

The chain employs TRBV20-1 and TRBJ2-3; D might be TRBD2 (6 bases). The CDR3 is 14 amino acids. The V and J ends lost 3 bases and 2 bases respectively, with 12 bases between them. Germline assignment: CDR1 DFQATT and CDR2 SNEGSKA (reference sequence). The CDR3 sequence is CSARSAGLTDTQYF. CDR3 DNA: TGCAGTGCTAGGTCTGCGGGGCTCACAGATACGCAGTATTTT.

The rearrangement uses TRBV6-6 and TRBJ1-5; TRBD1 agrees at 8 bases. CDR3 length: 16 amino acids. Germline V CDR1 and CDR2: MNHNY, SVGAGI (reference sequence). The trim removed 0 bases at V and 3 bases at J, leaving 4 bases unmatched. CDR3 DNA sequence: TGTGCCAGCAGTTACTCCCGGACAGGGTTCAATCAGCCCCAGCATTTT. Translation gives CASSYSRTGFNQPQHF.